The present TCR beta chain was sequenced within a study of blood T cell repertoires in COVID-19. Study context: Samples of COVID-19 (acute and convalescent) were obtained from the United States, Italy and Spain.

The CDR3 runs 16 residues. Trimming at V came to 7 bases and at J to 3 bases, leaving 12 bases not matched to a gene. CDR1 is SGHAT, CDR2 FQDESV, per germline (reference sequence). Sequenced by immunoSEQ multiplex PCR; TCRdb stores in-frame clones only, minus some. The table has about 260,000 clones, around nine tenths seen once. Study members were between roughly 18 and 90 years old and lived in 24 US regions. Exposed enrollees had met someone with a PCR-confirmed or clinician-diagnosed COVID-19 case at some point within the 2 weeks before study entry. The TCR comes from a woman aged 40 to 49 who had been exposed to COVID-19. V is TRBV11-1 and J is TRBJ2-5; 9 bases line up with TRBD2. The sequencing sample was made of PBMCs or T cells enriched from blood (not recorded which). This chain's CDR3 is CASNFLAGSEEETQYF. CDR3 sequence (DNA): TGTGCCAGCAATTTCCTAGCGGGGAGTGAGGAAGAGACCCAGTACTTC.